The entry below describes one T cell receptor beta chain. Its antigen is as yet unknown. V was clipped by 0 bases and J by 5 bases; unmatched bases: 15. This CDR3 spans 20 amino acids. Per the germline V gene, CDR1 is MGHRA and CDR2 is YSYEKL. The method was immunoSEQ multiplex PCR; TCRdb's version includes in-frame clones alone and lacks a portion of them. The profile shows around 450,000 clones, around 90% of them singletons. This entry is derived from a study of Ad26.COV2.S vaccination and SARS-CoV-2 variants. Study overall: Donor allocation was to the COV1001 Ad26.COV2.S trial arm. By the intramuscular route, Ad26.COV2.S was given once, or twice 56 days apart. Broader study findings: Vaccinated and placebo-treated recipients had similar non-spike TCR breadth.

Treatment noted: around 19 received Ad26.COV2.S at low or high dose, single or two shots; about 5 received placebo; per-sample allocation not given. Material that was analyzed had been drawn on day 63 after the first vaccine or placebo injection. Its platform was an Ad26 vector, and its expressed antigen was Wuhan-strain SARS-CoV-2 spike. This sequence originates from a person aged 18-60 years who received the Ad26.COV2.S COVID-19 vaccine or a placebo. The chain links TRBV4-1 to TRBJ2-1; 11 bases agree with TRBD2. The specimen comprised peripheral blood, sampled in a trial of Ad26.COV2.S vaccine versus placebo. CDR3 DNA sequence: TGCGCCAGCAGCCAAGAGAGGCTGGGGACTAGCGGACCCCTCAACAATGAGCAGTTCTTC. Amino acids: CASSQERLGTSGPLNNEQFF.